This note documents a single TCR beta chain sequence. The target antigen is unknown. The sample comes from a study of shared clonotypes between healthy human individuals. As processed by the authors: Filtering differed since immunoSEQ provided only junctions, with no quality scores. Sequencing was performed with immunoSEQ multiplex PCR; in TCRdb, only in-frame clones are kept and a portion is missing. The V and J calls and clone size come from that table; D and trimming were worked out from the DNA. Counted here are some 2,000,000 clones, roughly 94% occurring once; the ten biggest clones make up 0.13%. The study, taken as a whole, reports: Unshared clonotypes carried lower generation probabilities than those common to all four donors. Rarefaction showed sorted-subset sequencing was incomplete despite large depth.

V lost 0 bases and J lost 4, with 10 bases in between. The CDR3 runs 15 residues. Germline CDR1 reads SGHRS; CDR2 reads YFSETQ. The sequenced sample was naive CD4+ T cells sorted from blood. The sample's subset: CD45RA+ positively selected. This sequence was found in a man between 18 and 35 years old in good health. The chain combines TRBV5-1 with TRBJ2-2; D possibly matches TRBD1 or TRBD2 (5 bases each). In DNA, the CDR3 is TGCGCCAGCAGCTTGGGGGGACCTTCCACCGGGGAGCTGTTTTTT. It encodes CASSLGGPSTGELFF.